This T cell receptor beta chain appears in the sequencing data of a study of blood T cell repertoires in COVID-19 (TCRdb year 2020). A note on the overall study: Collaborator samples came from the United States, Italy and Spain and covered acute and convalescent phases of COVID-19. The repertoires were released in a freely available public database intended as a resource for research on the immune response to SARS-CoV-2. Nearly every sample came with metadata listing a de-identified subject ID, COVID-19 status, age in years and sex. Where available, HLA class I and class II types were taken from metadata supplied by the sample provider and were not determined by assay-based typing. The material from the prospective study consisted of cDNA or gDNA derived from T cells, B-cell-depleted T cells, or PBMCs. Deeply sampled blood TCRbeta repertoires from subjects exposed to, actively infected with, or recovered from COVID-19 were included in the dataset. The samples were drawn from two sources: the first 160 participants of the ongoing ImmuneRACE study, and 1,254 subjects contributed by 6 global collaborators.

The V end loses 5 bases and the J end loses 2 bases, and a stretch of 12 bases separates them. From the cysteine through the phenylalanine, the CDR3 covers 14 amino acids. The CDR3 DNA has 42 bases and is translated from base 1. CDR1 is given as MNHEY and CDR2 as SMNVEV, both from the germline V gene (reference sequence). TCRbeta CDR3 regions were amplified from genomic DNA using the immunoSEQ Assay, a bias-controlled multiplex PCR. Under the source paper's analysis protocol: The number of nucleated cells in each sample was estimated from the amplification of reference gene primers within the assay. To quantify the absolute abundance of each unique TCRbeta CDR3 rearrangement, sequence reads were collapsed and filtered. For each sample, productive Simpson clonality was calculated as the square root of Simpson's diversity index across productive rearrangements. TCRdb took over this immuneACCESS table, retaining in-frame rearrangements with V and J assigned. Such tables are incomplete; in checked studies, under half of the missing clones stem from an unresolved V gene, and the remainder is unexplained. The V and J calls and clone size come from that table; D and trimming were worked out from the DNA. Counted in this sample were 200,000 to 250,000 clones; 84% of them appeared once. The ten top clones hold around 4% of the sample.

The investigation overall reported the following: Clinical and demographic metadata were provided uncurated, with the amount varying by source and participant.

Each collaborating institution followed its own protocols to collect whole blood in K2EDTA tubes. For TCRbeta analysis, collaborator samples were shipped as frozen whole blood, as isolated PBMCs, or as DNA extracted from either sample type. About this clone: The specificity of this receptor is unknown. Per-base qualities were not stored, and no clone one base away is much larger.

The chain uses TRBV27 and TRBJ2-5; matching of 6 bases hints at TRBD2 as the D gene. This receptor was obtained from a middle-aged man with acute or convalescent COVID-19. The material sequenced was peripheral blood. Read as DNA, the sequence is TGTGCCAGCAGTCCCCGGGGGACGCAAGAGACCCAGTACTTC. This yields the protein CASSPRGTQETQYF.